This TCR beta chain is drawn from a study of T cells in localized non-small cell lung cancer (dated by TCRdb to between 2020 and 2021). In the study overall: Comparing tumors with uninvolved tumor-adjacent lungs, the study looked at the T cell repertoires of a few hundred patients with early-stage NSCLC. All 230 or so NSCLC patients in the cohort were treatment-naive and had localized lung tumors that were resected. A mean age of approximately 70 years was recorded for the NSCLC patients, of whom under 150 were male and more than 95 were female. Overall study outcomes, separate from this receptor: Since the design was exploratory, TCR variables were selected using unadjusted p-values with no false-discovery rate correction. A median of roughly 60 of the top 100 tumor clones were detected in paired uninvolved adjacent lung, and under 30 of these tumor clones were also found among the top 100 clones of the paired uninvolved adjacent lung. Because multi-region tumor sequencing was not done, intratumor heterogeneity could not be ruled out. Higher blood T cell density associated with longer overall survival, while higher adjacent-lung clonality associated with shorter survival. Uninvolved tumor-adjacent lung showed the highest T cell clonality, higher than tumor, which suggests more focused antigenic responses in the adjacent lung.

TCR beta CDR3 regions were sequenced from DNA using the immunoSEQ Assay. The original pipeline was this. To compute T cell density, TCR beta template counts were normalized to usable DNA, which was estimated by amplifying housekeeping genes. The preseqR package was used to estimate richness by extrapolating to 400,000 templates for PBMC samples and to 120,000 templates for tissue samples. Clonality was defined by subtracting Pielou's evenness from one. Tissue-enriched TCRs were identified through differential abundance testing performed on productive amino-acid clonotypes, with a minimum total count of 5 and an alpha of 0.1. Repertoire overlap between compartments was quantified with the Jaccard Index and Morisita Overlap Index. GLIPH grouped TCR beta CDR3s together with public tetramer-defined viral CDR3s, and a viral motif had to include at least three viral sequences and show V-gene enrichment. As stored in TCRdb, this immuneACCESS dataset retains in-frame rearrangements with V and J assigned. A fraction of the clones does not appear; measured against another copy, unresolved V genes explain less than half of the discrepancy, and the remainder lacks a known reason. The V and J calls and clone size are taken from that table; D and trimming were inferred from the DNA. Counted in this sample were approximately 52,000 clones; roughly 80% of them appeared once. The ten largest clones capture about a sixth of the sample.

About this clone: There is no known antigen for this receptor. Base-call qualities are not available, and no considerably larger clone is one nucleotide away.

Counted from cysteine to phenylalanine, this CDR3 has 15 amino acids. This entry keeps only the CDR3 DNA: 45 bases, framed from base 1. V trim: 0 bases; J trim: 7 bases; unmatched bases: 6. The germline V gene sets CDR1 to SNHLY and CDR2 to FYNNEI. At diagnosis, peripheral blood, uninvolved tumor-adjacent lung and tumor were collected and stored as a combination of fresh-frozen and FFPE material. For TCR repertoire profiling, blood samples were analyzed as peripheral blood mononuclear cells. Source: peripheral blood, taken before any cancer treatment. The chain links TRBV2 with TRBJ1-3; 7 bases in the middle match TRBD1. This clonotype originated in a man aged 40 to 70 with stage I squamous cell lung carcinoma. The DNA sequence reads TGTGCCAGCAGTGAAGCGGCAGGGGGAAGGAACACCATATATTTT. It translates as CASSEAAGGRNTIYF.